The 18 T cell receptor beta chains in this list originate from one sample, sequenced in a study of shared clonotypes between healthy human individuals. Sequencing used immunoSEQ multiplex PCR; TCRdb keeps in-frame clones, though not all of them. The sample lists about 470,000 clones; about 85% were seen once. The sequenced material came from PBMCs. These receptors all stem from a middle-aged woman in good health. Some clones in this sample may be carry-over from other donors' samples.

V gene TRBV5-1 combines with J gene TRBJ2-7, with unresolved D. The CDR3 loop spans 17 amino acids. Germline V gives CDR1 SGHRS, CDR2 YFSETQ. V was cut by 0 bases and J by 2 bases, with 18 bases left in between. CDR3 region: CASSLGWGSTQPYEQYF. The CDR3 region has the DNA TGCGCCAGCAGCTTGGGTTGGGGTAGCACTCAACCCTACGAGCAGTACTTC.

The chain is built from TRBV27 and TRBJ2-1; 12 bases agree with TRBD2. CDR1 and CDR2 from the germline V gene are MNHEY and SMNVEV (reference sequence). The V segment lost 8 bases and the J segment 5 bases; nucleotides outside the gene matches: 7. The length of the CDR3 is 15 residues. DNA of the CDR3: TGTGCCAGCCAACCGGGACTAGCGGGTAACAATGAGCAGTTCTTC. The encoded protein is CASQPGLAGNNEQFF.

This clone was detected many times. The CDR3: CASSYRREVPNEQFF. CDR3 in DNA: TGTGCCAGCAGTTACAGGCGGGAGGTTCCCAATGAGCAGTTCTTC. The V call is TRBV6-4, the J call TRBJ2-1, with 8 bases aligning to TRBD2. Germline CDR1 is MRHNA and CDR2 is SNTAGT. The V gene end was trimmed by 5 bases and the J gene end by 6 bases; junction bases not matched to a gene: 9. The CDR3 totals 15 residues.

The chain uses TRBV5-5 and TRBJ2-1, with D perhaps matching TRBD1 or TRBD2 (5 bases each). Germline V gene data show CDR1 as SGHKS and CDR2 as YYEKEE (reference sequence). The CDR3 length is 16 residues. V gave up 3 bases and J gave up 0 bases, with 13 bases separating them. Here the CDR3 reads CASSSREGSSYNEQFF. DNA of the CDR3: TGTGCCAGCAGCTCCCGAGAGGGGAGCTCCTACAATGAGCAGTTCTTC.

With regard to this clone: The same CDR3 is also encoded by other DNA sequences in this sample. This chain connects TRBV4-1 to TRBJ1-2; 8 bases are a match to TRBD1. Germline-derived CDR1 and CDR2 are MGHRA and YSYEKL. With V trimmed by 1 base and J by 5 bases, 3 bases remained unmatched. The CDR3 is 14 residues long. CDR3 bases: TGCGCCAGCAGCCAAGGGACAGGGAGATATGGCTACACCTTC. Protein sequence: CASSQGTGRYGYTF.

The chain carries TRBV7-2 and TRBJ2-2; TRBD1 matches 11 bases. Germline V CDR1 and CDR2: SGHTA, FQGNSA. V lost 3 bases to trimming and J lost 1 base; unmatched junction nucleotides: 7. The CDR3 is 18 amino acids. For the CDR3, the DNA is TGTGCCAGCAGCTTGAACTTTGGGACAGGGGGGAACACCGGGGAGCTGTTTTTT. Its translation: CASSLNFGTGGNTGELFF. Filled out from reference TRBV7-2 and TRBJ2-2, the complete variable domain reads GAGVSQSPSNKVTEKGKDVELRCDPISGHTALYWYRQSLGQGLEFLIYFQGNSAPDKSGLPSDRFSAERTGGSVSTLTIQRTQQEDSAVYLCASSLNFGTGGNTGELFFGEGSRLTVL.

V and J are TRBV18 and TRBJ2-2; the D gene is possibly TRBD2 (5 bases). This CDR3 has 16 residues. V dropped 1 base and J dropped 0 bases, with 9 bases sitting between them. Germline CDR1 is KGHSH and CDR2 is LQKENI. The CDR3 here is CASSPQILANTGELFF. For the CDR3, the DNA is TGTGCCAGCTCACCACAGATACTAGCGAACACCGGGGAGCTGTTTTTT.

The chain recombines TRBV4-1 with TRBJ1-3; D perhaps matches TRBD1 (5 bases). This CDR3 is built from 16 residues. Germline values: CDR1 MGHRA, CDR2 YSYEKL. Trimming removed 4 bases at V and 3 bases at J, with 16 bases between. The CDR3 reads CASSPREWGNGNTIYF. In DNA form, the CDR3 reads TGCGCCAGCAGCCCCAGGGAGTGGGGCAATGGAAACACCATATATTTT.

This clone was counted a few times. This chain joins TRBV27 and TRBJ2-1; D is unclear. Per the germline V gene, CDR1 is MNHEY and CDR2 is SMNVEV (reference sequence). The V gene lost 4 bases and the J gene lost 3 bases, with 4 bases spanning the gap. The CDR3 totals 12 residues. In nucleotides, the CDR3 is TGTGCCAGCAGTTCCCTCTACAATGAGCAGTTCTTC. Translated, it gives CASSSLYNEQFF.

V gene TRBV19 combines with J gene TRBJ1-4, with no clear D. Germline V gene data show CDR1 as LNHDA and CDR2 as SQIVND (reference sequence). Trimming took off 5 bases at V and 3 bases at J, with 10 bases between the two ends. The CDR3 sequence is 14 residues long. DNA of the CDR3: TGTGCCAGTAGTTTAGGGTCGGCTAATGAAAAACTGTTTTTT. Protein: CASSLGSANEKLFF.

This clone was picked up one time. The rearrangement joins TRBV7-3 to TRBJ2-5, with a possible D match to TRBD2 (7 bases). The CDR3 consists of 13 residues. Per germline, CDR1 SGHTA and CDR2 FQGTGA. Trimming took off 8 bases at V and 4 bases at J, with 14 bases between the two ends. The CDR3 reads CASQREQGETQYF. The DNA of the CDR3 is TGTGCCAGCCAGCGGGAACAGGGAGAGACCCAGTACTTC.

This clone has only one observation. The chain recombines TRBV7-2 with TRBJ2-7; D unclear. Germline CDR1 reads SGHTA; CDR2 reads FQGNSA. The CDR3 has 16 amino acids. The V end was cut by 1 base, the J end by 4 bases, with 17 bases between. CDR3 loop: CASSLVSMVIGYEQYF. The CDR3 DNA is TGTGCCAGCAGCTTAGTATCTATGGTTATTGGTTACGAGCAGTACTTC.

This clone was counted a single time. This is likely an artifact of a read error, given a far larger clone one base away. Other DNA sequences in this specimen translate into the identical CDR3. This sequence joins TRBV30 and TRBJ1-4; unclear D gene. V lost 0 bases and J 8 bases, leaving 10 bases between the germline ends. Looked up from germline, CDR1 is GTSNPN and CDR2 is SVGIG (reference sequence). The CDR3 has 13 amino acids. CDR3 protein: CAWSVNSNEKLFF. The DNA for the CDR3 is TGTGCCTGGAGTGTGAACAGCAACGAAAAACTGTTTTTT. Variable domain in full (rest from reference TRBV30 and TRBJ1-4): SQTIHQWPATLVQPVGSPLSLECTVEGTSNPNLYWYRQAAGRGLQLLFYSVGIGQISSEVPQNLSASRPQDRQFILSSKKLLLSDSGFYLCAWSVNSNEKLFFGSGTQLSVL.

This clone has just a few counts. The CDR3 DNA follows: TGCGCCAGCAGCGGACAGGGGGCCTATTCTGAAGCTTTCTTT. Its translation: CASSGQGAYSEAFF. The chain carries TRBV5-1 and TRBJ1-1; 11 bases line up with TRBD1. The CDR3 extends over 14 amino acids. Trimming removed 4 bases from V and 6 bases from J; junction bases left unmatched: 5. Germline V CDR1 and CDR2: SGHRS, YFSETQ.

J is TRBJ2-1 and V is TRBV7-2; a weak D match, TRBD1 (6 bases). The CDR3 has 16 residues. Germline V gives CDR1 SGHTA, CDR2 FQGNSA. Trimming removed 1 base from V and 4 bases from J, with 14 bases in between. The CDR3 loop is CASSLEGTRDYNEQFF. The CDR3 DNA follows: TGTGCCAGCAGCTTAGAAGGGACAAGGGATTACAATGAGCAGTTCTTC.

This clone was counted between two and nine times. Here the CDR3 reads CASSQFHVQGSGNTIYF. For the CDR3, the DNA is TGCGCCAGCAGCCAATTCCACGTACAGGGGAGTGGAAACACCATATATTTT. The chain recombines TRBV4-1 with TRBJ1-3, with 7 bases fitting TRBD1. Per the germline V gene, CDR1 is MGHRA and CDR2 is YSYEKL. CDR3 length: 17 amino acids. V was clipped by 2 bases and J by 3 bases; unmatched bases: 10.

The chain joins TRBV4-2 to TRBJ1-1; D is unclear. CDR1 is LGHNA, CDR2 YNFKEQ, per germline. This CDR3 has 13 amino acids. Trimming stripped 0 bases from V and 5 bases from J, with 7 bases between. CDR3 in DNA: TGTGCCAGCAGCCAAGACCCCCAGACTGAAGCTTTCTTT. This translates into CASSQDPQTEAFF.

This chain links TRBV18 with TRBJ2-7; D is unclear. V lost 2 bases and J 3 bases, leaving 11 bases between the germline ends. Germline CDR1 reads KGHSH; CDR2 reads LQKENI. This CDR3 region has 14 residues. CDR3 in amino acids: CASSPVIDFYEQYF. Here the CDR3 DNA reads TGTGCCAGCTCACCAGTTATAGATTTCTACGAGCAGTACTTC. Using reference TRBV18 and TRBJ2-7 for the parts outside the CDR3, the full variable domain is NAGVMQNPRHLVRRRGQEARLRCSPMKGHSHVYWYRQLPEEGLKFMVYLQKENIIDESGMPKERFSAEFPKEGPSILRIQQVVRGDSAAYFCASSPVIDFYEQYFGPGTRLTVT.